The 31 T cell receptor beta chains below all came from one sample that was sequenced in a study of monozygotic twins with inflammatory bowel disease. Following a re-call of the 5' RACE reads, TCRdb has one entry per CDR3 protein and lacks DNA. The sample's table shows some 100,000 distinct CDR3 sequences. Specimen: blood. Every receptor here comes from a human donor with ulcerative colitis or Crohn's disease, or a healthy co-twin of an affected twin (not recorded which).

V usage is TRBV24-1 and J usage is TRBJ2-3. There are 14 residues in the CDR3. Germline V lookup: CDR1 KGHDR, CDR2 SFDVKD. The CDR3 reads CATSESGEIDTQYF.

The chain carries TRBV24-1 and TRBJ2-5; TCRdb's D call of TRBD1 is untestable without DNA. Germline V gives CDR1 KGHDR, CDR2 SFDVKD. The CDR3 totals 16 residues. This chain's CDR3 is CATSDNRDRGPETQYF.

The chain's CDR3 is CASSRGGGNEQFF. The rearrangement uses TRBV12-3 or TRBV12-4 and TRBJ2-1; the D gene TCRdb calls, TRBD1, cannot be checked with no DNA. The CDR3 has 13 residues.

V and J are TRBV21-1 and TRBJ2-1; TCRdb gives TRBD2 as the D gene, but with no DNA this cannot be confirmed. TRBV21-1 is a documented pseudogene. The CDR3 consists of 18 residues. The CDR3 sequence: CASSKENRAGNSYNEQFF.

The chain couples TRBV7-2 to TRBJ2-2; TCRdb's assignment of TRBD2 cannot be checked, as there is no DNA. The CDR3 extends over 16 amino acids. Looked up from germline, CDR1 is SGHTA and CDR2 is FQGNSA. CDR3 protein: CASSLVAGGDTGELFF.

This chain links TRBV29-1 with TRBJ2-2; TCRdb proposes TRBD2, but this gene call is untestable without DNA. Germline CDR1 and CDR2: SQVTM and ANQGSEA. This CDR3 has 18 residues. The CDR3 here is CSVEDETSGGPYTGELFF.

The chain is built from TRBV11-3 and TRBJ2-7; the TCRdb call, TRBD1, lacks DNA for checking. The V gene's germline CDR1 is SGHNT and CDR2 YENEEA. The CDR3 is 16 residues long. CDR3 sequence reads: CASSLDSSGTLYEQYF.

The chain carries TRBV20-1 and TRBJ1-2. Germline assignment: CDR1 DFQATT and CDR2 SNEGSKA (reference sequence). CDR3 length equals 14 residues. This chain's CDR3 is CSARGAQSSGGYTF.

This chain links TRBV5-1 with TRBJ2-3. The CDR3 length is 14 residues. Germline CDR1 SGHRS, CDR2 YFSETQ. CDR3 amino acids: CASSLGDHTDTQYF.

The chain employs TRBV12-3 or TRBV12-4 and TRBJ2-7. The length of the CDR3 is 14 residues. The CDR3 sequence: CASSFHGSTYEQYF.

The chain's CDR3 is CSARDGGRDGYTF. V and J are TRBV20-1 and TRBJ1-2; TCRdb calls TRBD1, which cannot be checked without DNA. Germline V gives CDR1 DFQATT, CDR2 SNEGSKA (reference sequence). The CDR3 length is 13 residues.

This rearrangement joins TRBV7-2 to TRBJ2-2; TCRdb's D gene call, TRBD1, goes unchecked for lack of DNA. Germline loops: CDR1 SGHTA, CDR2 FQGNSA. CDR3 length: 16 amino acids. This CDR3 reads CASSLLGTKNTGELFF. The full variable domain, completed using reference TRBV7-2 and TRBJ2-2, is GAGVSQSPSNKVTEKGKDVELRCDPISGHTALYWYRQSLGQGLEFLIYFQGNSAPDKSGLPSDRFSAERTGGSVSTLTIQRTQQEDSAVYLCASSLLGTKNTGELFFGEGSRLTVL.

This chain links TRBV7-9 with TRBJ2-6; TCRdb lists TRBD1, though no DNA is available to test this call. This CDR3 comprises 16 residues. Germline V gene data show CDR1 as SEHNR and CDR2 as FQNEAQ (reference sequence). This chain's CDR3 is CASSPRGIPGANVLTF. The full variable domain, with the rest looked up from reference TRBV7-9 and TRBJ2-6, is DTGVSQNPRHKITKRGQNVTFRCDPISEHNRLYWYRQTLGQGPEFLTYFQNEAQLEKSRLLSDRFSAERPKGSFSTLEIQRTEQGDSAMYLCASSPRGIPGANVLTFGAGSRLTVL.

The J gene is TRBJ1-1, the V gene TRBV6-6; TCRdb gives TRBD1 as the D gene, but with no DNA this cannot be confirmed. The CDR3 runs to 13 residues. Germline V gene lookup returns CDR1 MNHNY and CDR2 SVGAGI (reference sequence). The CDR3 region is CASSPQGFGEAFF.

The rearrangement joins TRBV12-3 or TRBV12-4 to TRBJ2-1; the TRBD2 assignment by TCRdb is unverifiable without DNA. The CDR3 has 15 residues. The CDR3 loop is CASSLDLASYNEQFF.

CDR3 sequence reads: CASQTLGLPGETQYF. This rearrangement joins TRBV6-1 to TRBJ2-5; lacking DNA, the TRBD1 call made by TCRdb goes unchecked. The CDR3 consists of 15 residues. In germline, CDR1 is MNHNS, CDR2 SASEGT.

The gene calls are TRBV10-3 and TRBJ2-5; TCRdb selects TRBD1, and the lack of DNA leaves this call unchecked. This CDR3 contains 15 residues. Germline CDR1 and CDR2: ENHRY and SYGVKD. CDR3: CAISESAGGEETQYF.

The chain recombines TRBV11-3 with TRBJ2-7. Germline lookup yields CDR1 SGHNT and CDR2 YENEEA. This CDR3 has 13 residues. The CDR3 here is CASSFLIPYEQYF.

The chain combines TRBV11-3 with TRBJ1-1. Germline-derived CDR1 and CDR2 are SGHNT and YENEEA. This CDR3 has 13 amino acids. CDR3 residues: CASSLELDTEAFF.

CDR3 residues: CASSFWGQYEQYF. The J gene is TRBJ2-7, the V gene TRBV28; as DNA is missing, the TRBD1 call by TCRdb cannot be tested. Germline V gene sequence: CDR1 MDHEN, CDR2 SYDVKM. The CDR3 loop spans 13 amino acids.

The J gene is TRBJ2-2, the V gene TRBV12-3 or TRBV12-4. The CDR3 is made up of 14 amino acids. The CDR3 protein is CASSLVGFTGELFF.

This rearrangement joins TRBV15 to TRBJ2-7; absent DNA, TCRdb's TRBD2 call cannot be checked. The CDR3 loop spans 16 amino acids. Germline V gene sequence: CDR1 LNHNV, CDR2 YYDKDF (reference sequence). CDR3 sequence: CATSRSLSILSYEQYF.

The chain joins TRBV18 to TRBJ1-2. The CDR3 totals 12 residues. Germline CDR1 KGHSH, CDR2 LQKENI. CDR3 residues: CASSRETKGYTF.

The chain has TRBV28 and TRBJ2-7; TCRdb's D call, TRBD1, is unchecked because there is no DNA. The CDR3 contains 14 residues. Germline lookup yields CDR1 MDHEN and CDR2 SYDVKM. CDR3: CASSQVGQAYEQYF.

The chain's CDR3 is CASSDRFRQGGNQPQHF. The V call is TRBV6-1, the J call TRBJ1-5; as DNA is missing, the TRBD1 call by TCRdb cannot be tested. The CDR3 extends over 17 amino acids. Germline loops: CDR1 MNHNS, CDR2 SASEGT.

The rearrangement joins TRBV6-1 to TRBJ2-7; TCRdb gives TRBD1 as the D gene, but with no DNA this cannot be confirmed. The length of the CDR3 is 13 residues. Germline CDR1 is MNHNS and CDR2 is SASEGT. The CDR3 sequence is CASGGQGRYEQYF.

The rearrangement joins TRBV6-2 or TRBV6-3 to TRBJ1-1; TCRdb gives TRBD1 as the D gene, but with no DNA this cannot be confirmed. Germline V gene lookup returns CDR1 MNHEY and CDR2 SVGEGT. The CDR3 runs 17 residues. CDR3 protein: CASSSLIGQGRDTEAFF.

The chain has TRBV7-6 and TRBJ2-1. This CDR3 has 16 residues. Germline V lookup: CDR1 SGHVS, CDR2 FNYEAQ. CDR3 loop: CASSPWTLLLYNEQFF. Drawing the rest from reference TRBV7-6 and TRBJ2-1, the complete variable domain is GAGVSQSPRYKVTKRGQDVALRCDPISGHVSLYWYRQALGQGPEFLTYFNYEAQQDKSGLPNDRFSAERPEGSISTLTIQRTEQRDSAMYRCASSPWTLLLYNEQFFGPGTRLTVL.

The gene calls are TRBV5-1 and TRBJ1-1. Germline lookup yields CDR1 SGHRS and CDR2 YFSETQ. The CDR3 consists of 14 residues. This chain's CDR3 is CASSLEPASTEAFF.

The chain couples TRBV20-1 to TRBJ2-3. This CDR3 has 14 amino acids. Per the germline V gene, CDR1 is DFQATT and CDR2 is SNEGSKA (reference sequence). The CDR3 spells CSARSSRGTDTQYF.

The chain links TRBV28 to TRBJ2-2; TCRdb returns TRBD1, unconfirmable since there is no DNA. The CDR3 consists of 15 residues. Germline CDR1 MDHEN, CDR2 SYDVKM. Here the CDR3 reads CASSTPRGSTGELFF.